One sample yielded the 15 T cell receptor beta chains listed below, sequenced in a study of blood T cell repertoires in COVID-19 (TCRdb year 2020). The library was produced with the immunoSEQ multiplex PCR assay. TCRdb took this table from immuneACCESS and kept in-frame rearrangements with V and J called. Such tables lack part of the clones; where checked against another copy, unresolved V genes explain under half of the gap, and the rest is unexplained. This sample has 160,000 or so clones in its table, and approximately 83% of those were observed once. 13% of the sample goes to the ten largest clones. Sequencing used peripheral blood. Every receptor here comes from an older man who had recovered from COVID-19.

Turning to this clone: The sample holds other DNA sequences that translate to the same CDR3. The rearrangement uses TRBV5-1 and TRBJ2-3; possibly TRBD2 for D (5 bases). V shed 0 bases and J shed 0 bases, with 8 bases lying between them. Germline V lookup: CDR1 SGHRS, CDR2 YFSETQ. The CDR3 is 15 amino acids. This chain's CDR3 is CASSLGTPSTDTQYF. For the CDR3, the DNA is TGCGCCAGCAGCTTGGGGACTCCTAGCACAGATACGCAGTATTTT.

The chain has TRBV29-1 and TRBJ2-1; the D gene is possibly TRBD2 (5 bases). The CDR3 spans 10 residues. From germline, CDR1 is SQVTM and CDR2 ANQGSEA. Trimming removed 5 bases at V and 10 bases at J, with 9 bases between. CDR3 sequence reads: CSVLAWEQFF. The CDR3 nucleotides are TGCAGCGTTCTAGCTTGGGAGCAGTTCTTC.

V usage is TRBV14 and J usage is TRBJ2-3; D possibly corresponds to TRBD2 (5 bases). V was cut by 0 bases and J by 8 bases, with 24 bases left in between. CDR1 is SGHDN and CDR2 is FVKESK in the germline V gene. CDR3 length: 18 residues. CDR3 nucleotide sequence: TGTGCCAGCAGCCAAGATGGCCGCCGCCTCACGGAGGCATTTACGCAGTATTTT. Translation gives CASSQDGRRLTEAFTQYF.

The CDR3 protein is CASSENREPPGTEAFF. The CDR3 DNA reads TGTGCCAGCAGTGAGAACAGGGAGCCCCCAGGCACTGAAGCTTTCTTT. This chain joins TRBV25-1 and TRBJ1-1, with D perhaps matching TRBD1 (6 bases). Germline V gene lookup returns CDR1 MGHDK and CDR2 SYGVNS. The CDR3 extends over 16 amino acids. Trimming left V 3 bases short and J 4 bases short, with 18 bases between.

This rearrangement joins TRBV7-6 to TRBJ2-7; 10 bases agree with TRBD1. Trimming at V came to 1 base and at J to 5 bases, leaving 2 bases not matched to a gene. Germline V gene sequence: CDR1 SGHVS, CDR2 FNYEAQ. The CDR3 extends over 14 amino acids. This chain's CDR3 is CASSLGGTGDEQYF. The CDR3 DNA reads TGTGCCAGCAGCTTAGGTGGGACAGGGGACGAGCAGTACTTC.

V usage is TRBV28 and J usage is TRBJ1-5; D may be TRBD1 (6 bases). Germline V gives CDR1 MDHEN, CDR2 SYDVKM. V lost 5 bases, J lost 8 bases, and 22 bases lay in between. The CDR3 totals 16 residues. DNA for the CDR3: TGTGCCAGCAGTCCCAACACAGGGACGCCGAGAAAGCCCCAGCATTTT. It yields the protein CASSPNTGTPRKPQHF.

The chain links TRBV3-1 (or the pseudogene TRBV3-2) to TRBJ1-1; D possibly corresponds to TRBD1 (5 bases). CDR3 length: 13 amino acids. The germline V and J ends were trimmed by 6 bases and 5 bases, with 13 bases remaining between them. CDR1 and CDR2 (germline): LGHDT, YNNKEL (reference sequence). CDR3 loop: CASSPGGGTEAFF. As DNA, the CDR3 is TGTGCCAGCAGTCCCGGGGGGGGAACTGAAGCTTTCTTT.

This chain links TRBV5-1 with TRBJ2-7; D may be TRBD1 (5 bases). Germline CDR1 is SGHRS and CDR2 is YFSETQ. The CDR3 consists of 14 residues. V lost 0 bases and J 2 bases, leaving 9 bases between the germline ends. CDR3 sequence: CASSLEGSAYEQYF. CDR3 bases: TGCGCCAGCAGCTTGGAGGGGTCGGCCTACGAGCAGTACTTC.

V gene TRBV30 combines with J gene TRBJ2-7; 10 positions match TRBD2. The CDR3 consists of 15 residues. Germline CDR1 GTSNPN, CDR2 SVGIG (reference sequence). V lost 0 bases to trimming and J lost 2 bases; unmatched junction nucleotides: 4. CDR3 nucleotide sequence: TGTGCCTGGAGTGTACGAGCGGGAGGGCCCTACGAGCAGTACTTC. As protein: CAWSVRAGGPYEQYF.

This clone came up a few times. This chain uses TRBV6-5 with TRBJ1-2; D unresolved. In germline, CDR1 is MNHEY, CDR2 SVGAGI. The CDR3 sequence is 15 residues long. Trimming took off 2 bases at V and 0 bases at J, with 10 bases between the two ends. DNA for the CDR3: TGTGCCAGCAGTTACAGAGGCGGTTCTAACTATGGCTACACCTTC. Protein product: CASSYRGGSNYGYTF.

The V and J genes are TRBV6-5 and TRBJ1-2; weak D call: TRBD1 (5 bases). Germline V gene sequence: CDR1 MNHEY, CDR2 SVGAGI. V dropped 7 bases and J dropped 4 bases, with 16 bases sitting between them. The CDR3 runs to 14 residues. The chain's CDR3 is CASTRLTDLYGYTF. In nucleotides, the CDR3 is TGTGCCAGCACCCGTCTGACAGACCTCTATGGCTACACCTTC.

The gene calls are TRBV3-1 (or the pseudogene TRBV3-2) and TRBJ2-7; 9 bases are a match to TRBD2. The CDR3 spans 17 residues. With V trimmed by 3 bases and J by 3 bases, 12 bases remained unmatched. CDR1 LGHDT and CDR2 YNNKEL come from the germline V gene (reference sequence). The CDR3: CASSHTRTGTSSYEQYF. The CDR3, as DNA: TGTGCCAGCAGCCACACTCGGACCGGGACTAGCAGCTACGAGCAGTACTTC.

The chain carries TRBV5-4 and TRBJ2-3; D possibly corresponds to TRBD1 (5 bases). From germline, CDR1 is SGHNT and CDR2 YYREEE (reference sequence). This CDR3 has 17 amino acids. The V end was cut by 4 bases, the J end by 3 bases, with 21 bases between. In nucleotides, the CDR3 is TGTGCCAGCAGCACGATAAGGGGCAGGGATCGAACAGATACGCAGTATTTT. Residues: CASSTIRGRDRTDTQYF. Complete variable domain (other parts from reference TRBV5-4 and TRBJ2-3): ETGVTQSPTHLIKTRGQQVTLRCSSQSGHNTVSWYQQALGQGPQFIFQYYREEENGRGNFPPRFSGLQFPNYSSELNVNALELDDSALYLCASSTIRGRDRTDTQYFGPGTRLTVL.

The chain uses TRBV6-1 and TRBJ2-1; D perhaps matches TRBD2 (5 bases). Trimming removed 4 bases at V and 2 bases at J, with 15 bases between. The length of the CDR3 is 16 residues. Germline V gene lookup returns CDR1 MNHNS and CDR2 SASEGT. The chain's CDR3 is CASSVERSSAYNEQFF. The DNA for the CDR3 is TGTGCCAGCAGTGTTGAGCGGTCGTCGGCCTACAATGAGCAGTTCTTC.

The rearrangement links TRBV4-1 to TRBJ2-3; TRBD2 matches at 11 bases. Germline CDR1 and CDR2: MGHRA and YSYEKL. V gave up 1 base and J gave up 4 bases; unmatched junction bases: 7. The CDR3 has 17 amino acids. CDR3 nucleotide sequence: TGCGCCAGCAGCCAAGGTTACACTAGCGGGAGTCCAGATACGCAGTATTTT. Its protein product is CASSQGYTSGSPDTQYF.